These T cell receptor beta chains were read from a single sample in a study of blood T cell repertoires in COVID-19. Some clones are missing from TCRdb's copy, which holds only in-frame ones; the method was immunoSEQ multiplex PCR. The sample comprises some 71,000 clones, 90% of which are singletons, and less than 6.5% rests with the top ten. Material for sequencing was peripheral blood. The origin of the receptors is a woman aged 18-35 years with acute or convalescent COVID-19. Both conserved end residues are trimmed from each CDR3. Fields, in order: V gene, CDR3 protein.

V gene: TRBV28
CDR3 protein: ASSFIGPATPYSGNTIY

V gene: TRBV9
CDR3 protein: ASSRDRGNTEAF

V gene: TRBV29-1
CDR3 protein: SVLSPQGGEKLF

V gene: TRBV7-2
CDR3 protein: ASSLSGNTEAF

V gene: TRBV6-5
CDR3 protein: ASKNRRERSYEQY

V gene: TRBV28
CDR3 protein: ASSGYGGPSYNEQF

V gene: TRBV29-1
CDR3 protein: SASGSFTGELF

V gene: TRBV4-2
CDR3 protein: ASSPTAGADTDTQY

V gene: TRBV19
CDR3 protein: ASSIGGGYEQY

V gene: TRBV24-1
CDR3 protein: ATSDSRDTEAF

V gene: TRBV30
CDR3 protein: AWWDSYNEQF

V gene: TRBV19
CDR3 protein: ASRAQGAGGTQY

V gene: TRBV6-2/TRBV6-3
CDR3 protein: ASSYTEAGISSYEQY

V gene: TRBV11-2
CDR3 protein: ASSFMGPGGETQY

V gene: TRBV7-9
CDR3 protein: ASSLGTSGSEQY

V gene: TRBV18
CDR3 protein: ASSSEGAYNSPLH

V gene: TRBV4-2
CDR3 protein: ASSQVALGYEAF

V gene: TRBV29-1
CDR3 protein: SVVLAYEQY

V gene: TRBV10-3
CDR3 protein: AISVTSGDDTGELF

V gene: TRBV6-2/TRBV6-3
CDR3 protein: ASSYSSGGALYQF

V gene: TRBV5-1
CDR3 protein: ASSLDQGEKLF

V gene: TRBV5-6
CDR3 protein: ASSLVGQAGEAF

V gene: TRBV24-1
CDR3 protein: ATSGQFNEQF

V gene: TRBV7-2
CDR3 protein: ASSLLGLATDTQY

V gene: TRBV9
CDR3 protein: ASGTSGSGYEQF

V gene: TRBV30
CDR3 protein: AWSEQGEGPLH

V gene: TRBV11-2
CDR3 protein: ASSLGGTRYNEQF

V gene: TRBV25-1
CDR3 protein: ASSESGQQYSYNEQF

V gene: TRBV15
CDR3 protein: ATSRDRLQGARNTEAF

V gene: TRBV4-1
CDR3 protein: ASSQGIITGGSTQPQH

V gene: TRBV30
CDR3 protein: AWSSLGNTIY

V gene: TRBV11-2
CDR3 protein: ASSLVTPPGTQY

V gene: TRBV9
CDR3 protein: ASNTQGSSYNEQF

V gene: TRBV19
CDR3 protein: ASSNRDSLQPQH

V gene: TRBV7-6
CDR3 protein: ASSLDTGSGGGYNEQF

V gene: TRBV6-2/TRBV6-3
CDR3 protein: ASSYGREEPTDTQY

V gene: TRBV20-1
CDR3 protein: SALSGNTIY

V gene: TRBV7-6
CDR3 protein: ASSLNGEVQF

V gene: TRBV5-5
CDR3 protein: ASIRLAENTGELF

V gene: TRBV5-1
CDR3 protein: ASSLGLQGRETQY

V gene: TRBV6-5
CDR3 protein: ASSPLEGAGGYT

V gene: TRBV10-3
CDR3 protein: AISDGAKADTQY

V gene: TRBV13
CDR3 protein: ASSTWESSYNEQF

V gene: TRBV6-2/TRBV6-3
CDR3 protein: ASSKPQTGIETQY

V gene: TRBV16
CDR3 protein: ASSQDGRKLF

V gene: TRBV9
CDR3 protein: ASSVEGAGNTIY

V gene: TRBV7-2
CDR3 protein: ASSSTQTGRKDGYT

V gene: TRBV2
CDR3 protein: ASSGQTHYEQY

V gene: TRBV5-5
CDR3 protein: ASSLVAGGGTDTQY

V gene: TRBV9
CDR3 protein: ASSPASGFEAF

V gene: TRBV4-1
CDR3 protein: ASSQVGRDTENEQF

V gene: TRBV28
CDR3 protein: ASSLNGRVGEKLF

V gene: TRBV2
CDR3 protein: ASRGDRGRDSPLH

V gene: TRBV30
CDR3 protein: AWRGQGISYEQY

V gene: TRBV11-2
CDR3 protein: ASSLERGPSYEQY